Listed here is a single T cell receptor beta chain. Which antigen it targets is not known. The input lacks base qualities; no much larger clone sits a single base away. The entry originates in a study of T-cell reconstitution after alpha-beta-depleted transplantation in children (TCRdb year 2016). Study-wide context: Using TCR repertoire profiling, the study followed T-cell immune reconstitution in a quantitative way in children after TCRalphabeta/CD19-depleted allogeneic hematopoietic cell transplantation.

To prepare the library, PCR was applied. Sequencing instrument: Illumina HiSeq 2500. To normalize quantification of the TCRbeta repertoire, the TCR libraries were built with molecular barcoding that relied on unique molecular identifiers. Clones were called with MiXCR by TCRdb after fastp trimmed the public reads at Q25, and only in-frame beta chains were retained. Every entry covers one CDR3 protein and lists the most common genes and DNA from its rows. A total of about 440,000 distinct CDR3 sequences appear in this sample, about 45% of them only once. Of the sample, under 35% is held by the ten largest clones. The investigation overall reported the following: Over subsequent months, a decline in hyperexpanded clone frequencies was noted, and after one year, T-cell counts and TCRbeta diversity were mostly ascribed to newly produced T cells. In some patients, the high TCRbeta diversity seen at day 60 was put down to recipient T cells and intrathymic progenitors that had survived conditioning. Apparently early alphabetaT-cell count recovery about two months after transplant reportedly relied on only several hundred rapidly expanded clones derived from non-depleted graft cells.

The treatment or condition label here, explained by the study, means: allogeneic hematopoietic cell transplantation with graft depleted of TCRalphabeta T cells and CD19 B cells. The transplant recipients were children given TCRalphabeta/CD19-depleted allogeneic hematopoietic cell grafts. V lost 4 bases and J lost 4 bases; the stretch between them is 12 bases long. The CDR3 has 14 amino acids, counting the end cysteine and phenylalanine. The entry retains the CDR3 DNA only, 42 bases that are in frame from base 1. Sequences SGHVS (CDR1) and FNYEAQ (CDR2) are obtained from the germline V gene. The origin of this receptor is a girl aged 2 to 9 with aplastic anemia, due to receive a stem cell transplant. The chain is made from TRBV7-6 and TRBJ2-3, and TRBD1 may be the D gene, going by 5 matching bases. This specimen consisted of PBMCs, obtained before TCRalphabeta/CD19-depleted stem cell transplant. The bases are TGTGCCAGCAGCTCTAATCAAGGGGCAGATACGCAGTATTTT. Translated, this is CASSSNQGADTQYF. The CDR3, completed at both ends by the reference TRBV7-6 and TRBJ2-3 genes, gives the full variable domain GAGVSQSPRYKVTKRGQDVALRCDPISGHVSLYWYRQALGQGPEFLTYFNYEAQQDKSGLPNDRFSAERPEGSISTLTIQRTEQRDSAMYRCASSSNQGADTQYFGPGTRLTVL.